The rows below give T cell receptor beta chains drawn from one sample of a study of shared clonotypes between healthy human individuals. Method: immunoSEQ multiplex PCR; TCRdb's copy keeps in-frame clones and lacks some. The sample lists roughly 2.2 million clones; approximately 95% were seen once. The sequenced sample consisted of naive CD4+ T cells from PBMCs. The receptors originated from a man younger than 35 in good health. Some clones in this sample may be carry-over from other donors' samples. Both conserved end residues are part of each CDR3. The D gene is left open where the match is weak. Rows may omit the clone size; those that give it use once, few, many or a size class.

D	size	V	J	length	DNA	CDR3
TRBD1	-	TRBV6-6	TRBJ1-1	14	TGTGCCAGTAGTGCCCACAGGGGGAACACTGAAGCTTTCTTT	CASSAHRGNTEAFF
-	-	TRBV18	TRBJ2-7	13	TGTGCCAGCTCACCAAATCAGGAAGACGAGCAGTACTTC	CASSPNQEDEQYF
-	once	TRBV7-9	TRBJ2-1	14	TGTGCCAGCAGCCCGTGGATCGTCTACAATGAGCAGTTCTTC	CASSPWIVYNEQFF
-	-	TRBV13	TRBJ2-5	15	TGTGCCAGCAGATCAACGACATGGGGGAAAGAAACCCAGTACTTC	CASRSTTWGKETQYF
-	once	TRBV29-1	TRBJ2-7	12	TGCAGCGTTGAGGAACAGGGAGTCGAGCAGTACTTC	CSVEEQGVEQYF
-	once	TRBV7-3	TRBJ2-5	15	TGTGCCAGCGGCTCCGGGGCGGGATTTGGGGAGACCCAGTACTTC	CASGSGAGFGETQYF
-	-	TRBV25-1	TRBJ2-1	15	TGTGCCAGCAGTGAAATCCCGGGCCGGGGATATGAGCAGTTCTTC	CASSEIPGRGYEQFF
-	-	TRBV28	TRBJ1-5	15	TGTGCCAGCAGTTTAGGCCCCTCAAGGGATCAGCCCCAGCATTTT	CASSLGPSRDQPQHF
TRBD1	-	TRBV6-5	TRBJ2-3	15	TGTGCCAGCAGGCGACAGGGGAGAAGCACAGATACGCAGTATTTT	CASRRQGRSTDTQYF
-	-	TRBV5-1	TRBJ2-3	15	TGCGCCAGCAGCTTGAGGCAGCCGGAGGTAGATACGCAGTATTTT	CASSLRQPEVDTQYF
-	-	TRBV30	TRBJ2-7	12	TGTGCCTGGAGTAGGCAGCCAGGCGAGCAGTACTTC	CAWSRQPGEQYF
-	-	TRBV7-2	TRBJ2-2	15	TGTGCCAGCAGCTTTCTTGGCAGGGTCAGCGGGGAGCTGTTTTTT	CASSFLGRVSGELFF
-	-	TRBV2	TRBJ1-5	14	TGTGCCAGCAGTACGACATCAGATAATCAGCCCCAGCATTTT	CASSTTSDNQPQHF
TRBD2	-	TRBV11-2	TRBJ2-3	16	TGTGCCAGCAGCTTAGATCGACTAGCGGGCACAGATACGCAGTATTTT	CASSLDRLAGTDTQYF
TRBD2	-	TRBV29-1	TRBJ2-7	14	TGCAGCGTGAGCAAGCGGCTAGCGGGAAACGAGCAGTACTTC	CSVSKRLAGNEQYF
-	-	TRBV18	TRBJ1-2	16	TGTGCCAGCTCACCACCGAACGCCCTGACTAACTATGGCTACACCTTC	CASSPPNALTNYGYTF
-	-	TRBV4-1	TRBJ2-2	16	TGCGCCAGCAGCCAATGGGGTAGCCTTGGCACCGGGGAGCTGTTTTTT	CASSQWGSLGTGELFF
-	-	TRBV4-3	TRBJ2-1	19	TGCGCCAGCAGCCAAGAGCCGATCCGGTTCCTAAGCTCCTACAATGAGCAGTTCTTC	CASSQEPIRFLSSYNEQFF